Here is one T cell receptor (beta chain) with its context. Its antigen is still unknown. This sample stems from a study of graft-versus-host responses after intestinal transplantation. CDR1 MGHRA and CDR2 YSYEKL come from the germline V gene. Unmatched junction bases numbered 6, after V lost 0 bases and J lost 4 bases. The CDR3 consists of 16 residues. This table comes from immunoSEQ multiplex PCR, and its TCRdb copy is limited to in-frame clones, with some not included. The sample carries roughly 110,000 clones, approximately 93% recorded once. The chain combines TRBV4-1 with TRBJ1-2, with 9 bases fitting TRBD1. The origin of this receptor is a human donor who was the organ donor for an intestinal transplant. The specimen was unstimulated CD8+ T cells sorted from spleen or lymph node cells, collected before transplant. CDR3: CASSQEDRTGVYGYTF. The DNA of the CDR3 is TGCGCCAGCAGCCAAGAGGACAGGACAGGGGTCTATGGCTACACCTTC.